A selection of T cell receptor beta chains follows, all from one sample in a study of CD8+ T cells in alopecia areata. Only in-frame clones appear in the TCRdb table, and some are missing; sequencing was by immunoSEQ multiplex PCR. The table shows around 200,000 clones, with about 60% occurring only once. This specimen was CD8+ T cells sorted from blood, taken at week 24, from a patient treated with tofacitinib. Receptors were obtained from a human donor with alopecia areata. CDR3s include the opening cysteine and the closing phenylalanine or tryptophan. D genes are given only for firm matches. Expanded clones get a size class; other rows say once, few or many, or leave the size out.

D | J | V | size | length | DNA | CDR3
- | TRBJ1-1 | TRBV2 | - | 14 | TGTGCCAGCAGCGATCCCCTCGGGACAAGCCAATCTTTCTTT | CASSDPLGTSQSFF
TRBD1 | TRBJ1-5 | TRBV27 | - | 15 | TGTGCCAGCAGTTGGGGGACAGGGGGCATTCAGCCCCAGCATTTT | CASSWGTGGIQPQHF
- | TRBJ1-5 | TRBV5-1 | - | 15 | TGCGCCAGCAGCTTGATTACAGGCCGCAATCAGCCCCAGCATTTT | CASSLITGRNQPQHF
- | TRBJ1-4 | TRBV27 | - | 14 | TGTGCCAGCCGTGCCGCAGGAGGGAATGAAAAACTGTTTTTT | CASRAAGGNEKLFF
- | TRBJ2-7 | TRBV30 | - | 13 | TGTGCCTGGAGTGTAACAGGCTCCTACGAGCAGTACTTC | CAWSVTGSYEQYF
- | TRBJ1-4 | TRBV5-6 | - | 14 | TGTGCCAGCAGCGGAAGGGGGGCCGATGAAAAACTGTTTTTT | CASSGRGADEKLFF
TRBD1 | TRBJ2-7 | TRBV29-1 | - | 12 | TGCAGCGTCTCCGGACAGGCAGGCGAGCAGTACTTC | CSVSGQAGEQYF
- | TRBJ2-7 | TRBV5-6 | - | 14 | TGTGCCAGCAGCTTTAATGGGTTAGGTTACGAGCAGTACTTC | CASSFNGLGYEQYF
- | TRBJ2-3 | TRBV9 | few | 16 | TGTGCCAGCAGCGTAGGCCCGGGATCTAGCACAGATACGCAGTATTTT | CASSVGPGSSTDTQYF
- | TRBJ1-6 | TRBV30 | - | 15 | TGTGCCTGCCCAGGGGATAGCTCCTATAATTCACCCCTCCACTTT | CACPGDSSYNSPLHF
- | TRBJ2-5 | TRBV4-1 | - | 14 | TGCGCCAGCAGCCAGTTCGGGCTACAAGAGACCCAGTACTTC | CASSQFGLQETQYF
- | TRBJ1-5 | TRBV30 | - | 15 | TGTGCCTGGAGTCTGGGGTCCCCCTCAGGTCAGCCCCAGCATTTT | CAWSLGSPSGQPQHF
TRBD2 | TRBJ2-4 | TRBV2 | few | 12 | TGTGCCAGCGAGGGAGGGGTACGCATTCAGTACTTC | CASEGGVRIQYF
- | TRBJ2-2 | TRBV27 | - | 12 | TGTGCCAGCAGTCTCCCCACCGGGGAGCTGTTTTTT | CASSLPTGELFF
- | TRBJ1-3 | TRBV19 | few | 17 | TGTGCCAGTAGTAAAAGGCAGGAACCAGCTTCTGGAAACACCATATATTTT | CASSKRQEPASGNTIYF
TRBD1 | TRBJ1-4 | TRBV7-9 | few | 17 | TGTGCCAGCAGCTTAACAGCCAGGGGGATGGCTAATGAAAAACTGTTTTTT | CASSLTARGMANEKLFF
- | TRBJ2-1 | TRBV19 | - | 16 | TGTGCCAGTAGTATCTTCGTTCAGGGTCTAGGTGATGAGCAGTTCTTC | CASSIFVQGLGDEQFF
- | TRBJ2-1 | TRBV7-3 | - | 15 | TGTGCCAGCAGCGCCGAAGGTAGCTCCTACAATGAGCAGTTCTTC | CASSAEGSSYNEQFF
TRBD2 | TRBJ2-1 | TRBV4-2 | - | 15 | TGTGCCAGCAGCCAAGCAACGGGGGGGGTGAATGAGCAGTTCTTC | CASSQATGGVNEQFF
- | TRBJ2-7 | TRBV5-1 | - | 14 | TGCGCCAGCAGCCTTCGAGGGGGTAGTTACGAGCAGTACTTC | CASSLRGGSYEQYF
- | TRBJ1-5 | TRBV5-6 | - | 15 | TGTGCCAGCAGCTGGAGCAGGGTTAGCAATCAGCCCCAGCATTTT | CASSWSRVSNQPQHF
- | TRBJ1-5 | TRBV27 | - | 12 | TGTGCCAGCAGTTTATATGGACAGCCCCAGCATTTT | CASSLYGQPQHF